This T cell receptor beta chain was sequenced during a study of shared clonotypes between healthy human individuals. Study results and caveats: Clonotypes that were shared across a handful of donors made up roughly 5% of naive CD4 clonotypes.

At a deep level, the assay was run. The method was immunoSEQ multiplex PCR; TCRdb's version includes in-frame clones alone and lacks a portion of them. Here the sample spans about 2 million clones, 95% being singletons. CD4+ cell separation produced CD45RA+ naive and CD45RA-negative memory subsets. Worth noting for this clone: As yet, its antigen is unknown.

The CDR3 loop spans 16 amino acids. Germline V gene lookup returns CDR1 SGDLS and CDR2 YYNGEE. J lost 3 bases, V lost 0 bases, and 7 bases had no gene match. Sequencing input: naive CD4+ T cells sorted from blood. Subset reported: CD45RA+ positively selected. This chain links TRBV9 with TRBJ2-3; TRBD2 agrees at 7 bases. The sequence was collected from a man between 18 and 35 years old in good health. The CDR3 region has the DNA TGTGCCAGCAGCGTAGGGGCGGGAGCGGGGACAGATACGCAGTATTTT. Amino acid sequence: CASSVGAGAGTDTQYF.